The 13 T cell receptor beta chains presented below share a single source sample, sequenced in a study of human T cells and chemical hapten exposure. The time point was: patch test 2, 6 weeks after DPC sensitization. Regarding treatment: therapeutic diphenylcyclopropenone sensitization with weekly scalp DPC. TCRdb re-called the RACE reads through MiXCR, storing one row per CDR3 protein. The sample has about 100,000 distinct CDR3 sequences; over 10% are singletons. The specimen comprised whole blood, sampled in connection with sensitization to the hapten diphenylcyclopropenone (DPC). These receptors were taken from a woman aged 40 to 49 with alopecia areata. Some clones in this sample may be carry-over from other donors' samples.

This clonotype has ten or more counts. This chain connects TRBV6-4 to TRBJ2-7, with D tentatively TRBD2 (5 bases). Germline assignment: CDR1 MRHNA and CDR2 SNTAGT. Trimming left V 7 bases short and J 4 bases short, with 11 bases between. This CDR3 spans 12 amino acids. DNA for the CDR3: TGTGCCAGCACCGGGGTTATGTACGAGCAGTACTTC. This gives the protein CASTGVMYEQYF.

This clonotype was picked up a small number of times. J is TRBJ2-1 and V is TRBV20-1; 14 nucleotides align to TRBD2. The germline gives CDR1 DFQATT, CDR2 SNEGSKA (reference sequence). The J segment lost 0 bases and the V segment lost 6 bases, leaving 4 bases of the junction unmatched. The CDR3 is 16 residues long. Here the CDR3 reads CSAMTSGGASYNEQFF. CDR3 DNA sequence: TGCAGTGCCATGACTAGCGGGGGGGCCTCCTACAATGAGCAGTTCTTC.

In this sample, this clonotype turned up once. J is TRBJ2-3 and V is TRBV27; D is unclear. The V and J ends lost 2 bases and 6 bases respectively, with 9 bases between them. This CDR3 has 13 residues. CDR1 and CDR2 from the germline V gene are MNHEY and SMNVEV (reference sequence). The CDR3 loop reads CASSLKGLDTQYF. As DNA, the CDR3 is TGTGCCAGCAGTTTAAAGGGTTTGGATACGCAGTATTTT.

In its sample, this clonotype was seen many times. The chain has TRBV29-1 and TRBJ2-7, with D tentatively TRBD1 or TRBD2 (5 bases each). This CDR3 contains 12 residues. The V gene lost 0 bases and the J gene lost 6 bases, with 9 bases spanning the gap. The germline CDR1 and CDR2 sequences are SQVTM and ANQGSEA. The CDR3, as DNA: TGCAGCGTTGAAGATCCGGGGCGCGAGCAGTACTTC. This gives the protein CSVEDPGREQYF.

This clonotype was counted at least ten times. This chain connects TRBV20-1 to TRBJ2-5; TRBD1 aligns across 9 bases. With V trimmed by 4 bases and J by 5 bases, 8 bases remained unmatched. The germline gives CDR1 DFQATT, CDR2 SNEGSKA (reference sequence). This CDR3 is 14 amino acids long. Here the CDR3 reads CSATSPDRGETQYF. The CDR3 nucleotides read TGCAGTGCTACATCACCGGACAGGGGTGAGACCCAGTACTTC.

This clonotype has only a few counts. V gene TRBV29-1 combines with J gene TRBJ2-4; no definite D call. This CDR3 comprises 12 residues. Per the germline V gene, CDR1 is SQVTM and CDR2 is ANQGSEA. Trimming stripped 6 bases from V and 8 bases from J, with 14 bases between. Here the CDR3 reads CSVRLVGHIQYF. CDR3 sequence (DNA): TGCAGCGTCAGACTCGTTGGGCACATTCAGTACTTC. The full variable domain, in which reference TRBV29-1 and TRBJ2-4 provide the parts outside the CDR3, is SAVISQKPSRDICQRGTSLTIQCQVDSQVTMMFWYRQQPGQSLTLIATANQGSEATYESGFVIDKFPISRPNLTFSTLTVSNMSPEDSSIYLCSVRLVGHIQYFGAGTRLSVL.

This clonotype was observed at least ten times. This sequence joins TRBV7-9 and TRBJ1-1, with 8 positions matching TRBD1. V was pared by 8 bases and J by 4 bases, with 6 bases of the junction left unmatched. Germline CDR1 SEHNR, CDR2 FQNEAQ (reference sequence). The CDR3 length is 13 residues. CDR3 in amino acids: CASSDRGGTEAFF. In DNA form, the CDR3 reads TGTGCCAGCTCAGACAGGGGCGGCACTGAAGCTTTCTTT.

This clonotype was counted many times. The chain combines TRBV25-1 with TRBJ2-1, with 9 bases matching TRBD1. The CDR3 length is 14 residues. CDR1 is MGHDK, CDR2 SYGVNS, per germline. After removal of 6 bases from V and 7 bases from J, the junction contained 7 bases not matched to a gene. The CDR3 protein is CASSAGTGYNEQFF. In nucleotides, the CDR3 is TGTGCCAGCAGCGCCGGGACAGGGTATAATGAGCAGTTCTTC. The whole variable domain, remainder taken from reference TRBV25-1 and TRBJ2-1, is EADIYQTPRYLVIGTGKKITLECSQTMGHDKMYWYQQDPGMELHLIHYSYGVNSTEKGDLSSESTVSRIRTEHFPLTLESARPSHTSQYLCASSAGTGYNEQFFGPGTRLTVL.

This clonotype was detected a few times. The V and J genes are TRBV6-1 and TRBJ2-7; 10 bases line up with TRBD1. The CDR3 has 14 amino acids. Germline assignment: CDR1 MNHNS and CDR2 SASEGT. V was clipped by 6 bases and J by 6 bases; unmatched bases: 8. The CDR3: CASRKGTGAGEQYF. CDR3 DNA: TGTGCCAGCAGGAAAGGGACAGGGGCGGGCGAGCAGTACTTC.

The chain has TRBV5-1 and TRBJ1-1; 7 bases align to TRBD1. Germline CDR1 is SGHRS and CDR2 is YFSETQ. The J segment lost 4 bases and the V segment lost 5 bases, leaving 5 bases of the junction unmatched. The CDR3 spans 13 residues. Written as DNA, the CDR3 is TGCGCCAGCAGAGTCCCAGGGGGCACTGAAGCTTTCTTT. Its protein is CASRVPGGTEAFF.

This clonotype was counted a few times. The gene calls are TRBV30 and TRBJ1-1, with 8 bases aligning to TRBD1. From germline, CDR1 is GTSNPN and CDR2 SVGIG (reference sequence). The CDR3 covers 15 residues. V was pared by 2 bases and J by 6 bases, with 11 bases of the junction left unmatched. CDR3 sequence (DNA): TGTGCCTGGAGTTTTAGAGGACAGGGTGCCCCTGAAGCTTTCTTT. Translating gives CAWSFRGQGAPEAFF.

This clonotype appeared a few times. V gene TRBV5-5 combines with J gene TRBJ1-2, with D possibly matching TRBD1 (6 bases). Germline values: CDR1 SGHKS, CDR2 YYEKEE (reference sequence). This CDR3 has 12 residues. V dropped 2 bases and J dropped 6 bases, with 8 bases sitting between them. CDR3 protein: CASSLRQDGYTF. The CDR3 DNA reads TGTGCCAGCAGCTTACGACAGGATGGCTACACCTTC.

This clonotype was detected ten times or more. The J gene is TRBJ1-1, the V gene TRBV6-2 or TRBV6-3; D gene unclear. The germline V and J ends were trimmed by 5 bases and 2 bases, with 12 bases remaining between them. Germline V lookup: CDR1 MNHEY, CDR2 SVGEGT. The CDR3 totals 14 residues. This CDR3 reads CASSRWIENTEAFF. CDR3 nucleotides: TGTGCCAGCAGTCGGTGGATAGAAAACACTGAAGCTTTCTTT.